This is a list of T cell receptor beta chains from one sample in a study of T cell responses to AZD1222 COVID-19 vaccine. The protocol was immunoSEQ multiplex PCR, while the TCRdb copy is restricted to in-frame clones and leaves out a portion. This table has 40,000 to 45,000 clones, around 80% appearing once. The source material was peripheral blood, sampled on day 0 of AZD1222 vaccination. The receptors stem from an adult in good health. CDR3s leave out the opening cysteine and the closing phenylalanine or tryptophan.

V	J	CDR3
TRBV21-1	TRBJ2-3	ASSNPGTGSTDTQY
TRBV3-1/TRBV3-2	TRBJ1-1	ASNNGQGRTEAF
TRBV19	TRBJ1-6	ASSKSAGSSYNSPLH
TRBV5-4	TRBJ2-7	ASSFGTGLWYEQY
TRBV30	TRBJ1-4	AWSVRWDSIATNEKLF
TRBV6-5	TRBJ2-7	ASSAGRYYEQY
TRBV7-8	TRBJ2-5	ASSLGGIQETQY
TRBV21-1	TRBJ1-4	ASSKRGVYEKLF
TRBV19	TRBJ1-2	ASSSGQAIYGYT
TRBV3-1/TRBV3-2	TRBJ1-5	ASSQATYQPQH
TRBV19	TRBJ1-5	ASSISLWHDQPQH
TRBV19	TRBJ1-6	ASSIGVPYSPLH
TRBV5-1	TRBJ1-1	ASRLRGGTEAF
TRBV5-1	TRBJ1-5	ASSLVPGTSNQPQH
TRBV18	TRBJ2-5	ASSNTQETQY
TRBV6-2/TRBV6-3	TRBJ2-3	ASSQTGARADTQY
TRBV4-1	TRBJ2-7	ASSQEPLANEQY
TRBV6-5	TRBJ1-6	ASSLERDNSPLH
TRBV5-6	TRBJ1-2	ASSFPPGGGGYT
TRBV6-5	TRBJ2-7	ASSDGTNEQY
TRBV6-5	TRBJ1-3	ASSYEGSGNTIY
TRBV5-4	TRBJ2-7	ASSPGGTSVPHEQY
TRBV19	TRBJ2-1	ASSIQGSSFNEQF
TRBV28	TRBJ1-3	ASTLGLSGNTIY
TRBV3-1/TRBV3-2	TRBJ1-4	ASSQRGGEKLF
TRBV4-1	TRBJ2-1	ASSQDSGPYNEQF
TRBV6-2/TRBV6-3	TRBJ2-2	ASSWGAGELF
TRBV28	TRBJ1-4	ASSSTGTGDDGKLF
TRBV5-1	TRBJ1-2	ASSQGQGESYGYT
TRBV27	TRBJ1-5	ASSLRPQNQPQH
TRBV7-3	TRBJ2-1	ASSLTSGEYNEQF
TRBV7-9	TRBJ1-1	ASSLLGFTKAF
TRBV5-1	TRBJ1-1	ASSLDGSSGDTEAF
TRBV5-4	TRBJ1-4	ASSPGGRGLEKLF
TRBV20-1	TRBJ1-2	SASPNYGYT
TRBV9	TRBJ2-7	ASSARAAGVSYEQY
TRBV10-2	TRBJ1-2	ASSGTGNDYGYT
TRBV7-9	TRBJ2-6	ASSSRGQVIPGANVLT
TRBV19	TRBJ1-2	ASIRQGGGYT
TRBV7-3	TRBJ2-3	ASSLLANTDTQY
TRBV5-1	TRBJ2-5	ASRPGQETQY
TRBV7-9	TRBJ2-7	ASSFGLGPDEQY
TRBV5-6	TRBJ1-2	ASRRGAGPGYGYT